This TCR beta chain was profiled in a study of T cells after posttransplantation cyclophosphamide. The sample holds a few counts of this clone. Its antigen is currently unknown. This related bone marrow graft donor gave peripheral blood on the day of marrow donation. CDR3 length: 15 residues. Germline CDR1 SGHNT, CDR2 YENEEA. Trimming at V came to 5 bases and at J to 0 bases, leaving 3 bases not matched to a gene. Repertoires were generated with immunoSEQ multiplex PCR, while TCRdb's copy carries only in-frame clones and drops some. The sample yields around 47,000 clones, around 94% seen once. Overall study findings and caveats: After PTCy, TRB diversity resembled that of CNI/methotrexate controls. Blood and skin or GI T cell repertoires showed limited TRB overlap. Donor-recipient repertoire similarity was low at 1-2 months, rising over year one.

This clonotype was obtained from a woman younger than 45 in good health and a related stem cell transplant donor. This chain connects TRBV11-3 to TRBJ2-3; 9 bases line up with TRBD2. The sequenced material came from PBMCs. CDR3 sequence (DNA): TGTGCCAGCAGCCTTAGCGGGAGTAGCACAGATACGCAGTATTTT. Translation: CASSLSGSSTDTQYF.